This T cell receptor beta chain was sequenced during a study of PD-1 blockade in classical Hodgkin lymphoma. The time point denotes: newly diagnosed, previously untreated cHL patient sample. Out of thawed PBMCs, magnetic negative selection purified CD4+ T cells. Untreated, newly diagnosed classical Hodgkin lymphoma PBMCs were comparators. General observations from the study: What drove the repertoire differences, possibly disease activity or prior therapy, has not been defined. According to reports, newly diagnosed patients had lower baseline TCR diversity than healthy donors, and relapsed/refractory patients had lower baseline TCR diversity still.

Trimming cost V 5 bases and J 3 bases; bases outside gene matches: 4. CDR1 and CDR2 from the germline V gene are SQVTM and ANQGSEA. This CDR3 contains 13 residues. A remark on this clone: The target antigen is unknown.

The protocol was immunoSEQ multiplex PCR, while the TCRdb copy is restricted to in-frame clones and leaves out a portion. This sample yields about 30,000 clones, of which about 88% are seen a single time; more than 1% belongs to the top ten. This clonotype was obtained from a human donor with classical Hodgkin lymphoma. The chain joins TRBV29-1 to TRBJ2-1, with 7 bases aligning to TRBD2. The sample taken for sequencing was CD4+ T cells from blood. The CDR3 loop reads CSVRASGYNEQFF. In DNA, the CDR3 is TGCAGCGTTAGGGCTAGCGGCTACAATGAGCAGTTCTTC.